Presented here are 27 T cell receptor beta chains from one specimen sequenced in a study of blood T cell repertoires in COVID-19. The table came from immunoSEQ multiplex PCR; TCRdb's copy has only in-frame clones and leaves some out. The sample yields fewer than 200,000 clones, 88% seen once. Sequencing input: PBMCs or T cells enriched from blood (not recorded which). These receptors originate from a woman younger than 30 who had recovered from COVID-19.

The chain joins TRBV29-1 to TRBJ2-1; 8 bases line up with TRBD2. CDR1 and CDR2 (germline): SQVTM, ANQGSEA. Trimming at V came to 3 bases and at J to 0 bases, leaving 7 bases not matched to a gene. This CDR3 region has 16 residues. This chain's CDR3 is CSVDRASGRSYNEQFF. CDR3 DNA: TGCAGCGTTGATAGGGCTAGCGGGCGCTCCTACAATGAGCAGTTCTTC.

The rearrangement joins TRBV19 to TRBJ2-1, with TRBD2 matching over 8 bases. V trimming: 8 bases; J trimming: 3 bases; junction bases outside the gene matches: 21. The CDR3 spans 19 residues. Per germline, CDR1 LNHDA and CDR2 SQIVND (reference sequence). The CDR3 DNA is TGTGCCAGTTCGCCCCTGGCGGGAGGTCCAGATACCTACTACAATGAGCAGTTCTTC. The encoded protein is CASSPLAGGPDTYYNEQFF.

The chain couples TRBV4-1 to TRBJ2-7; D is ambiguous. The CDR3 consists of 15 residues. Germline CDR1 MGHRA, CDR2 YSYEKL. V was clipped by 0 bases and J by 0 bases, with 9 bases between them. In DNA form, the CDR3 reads TGCGCCAGCAGCCAAGATCCGGCGGACTCCTACGAGCAGTACTTC. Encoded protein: CASSQDPADSYEQYF.

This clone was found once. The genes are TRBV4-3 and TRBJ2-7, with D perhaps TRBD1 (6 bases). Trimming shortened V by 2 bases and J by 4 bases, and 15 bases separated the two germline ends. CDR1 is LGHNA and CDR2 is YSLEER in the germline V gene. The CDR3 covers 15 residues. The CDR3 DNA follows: TGCGCCAGCAGCCAAATCCAGGGGTCCTTTTACGAGCAGTACTTC. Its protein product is CASSQIQGSFYEQYF.

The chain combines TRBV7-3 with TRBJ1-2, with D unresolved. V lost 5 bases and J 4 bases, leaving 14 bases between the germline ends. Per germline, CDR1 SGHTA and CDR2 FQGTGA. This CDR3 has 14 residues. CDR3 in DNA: TGTGCCAGCAGCCCTGGGAGACCCTTCTATGGCTACACCTTC. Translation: CASSPGRPFYGYTF.

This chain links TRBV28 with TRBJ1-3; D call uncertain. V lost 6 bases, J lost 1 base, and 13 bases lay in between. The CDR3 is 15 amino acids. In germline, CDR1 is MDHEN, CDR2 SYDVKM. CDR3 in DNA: TGTGCCAGCAGCCTCCAGGAACCTTCTGGAAACACCATATATTTT. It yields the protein CASSLQEPSGNTIYF.

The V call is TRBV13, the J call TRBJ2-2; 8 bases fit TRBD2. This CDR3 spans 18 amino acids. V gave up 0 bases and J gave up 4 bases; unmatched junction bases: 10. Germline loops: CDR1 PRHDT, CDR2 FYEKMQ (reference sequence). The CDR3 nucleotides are TGTGCCAGCAGCTTAGGCCTTTTGGCGGGAGGTTCCACCGGGGAGCTGTTTTTT. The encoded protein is CASSLGLLAGGSTGELFF.

CDR3 in amino acids: CASSRGFDEQFF. For the CDR3, the DNA is TGTGCCAGCAGCCGGGGGTTTGATGAGCAGTTCTTC. The chain has TRBV7-9 and TRBJ2-1; D is possibly TRBD2 (6 bases). From germline, CDR1 is SEHNR and CDR2 FQNEAQ (reference sequence). V was clipped by 5 bases and J by 8 bases, with 10 bases between them. The CDR3 covers 12 residues.

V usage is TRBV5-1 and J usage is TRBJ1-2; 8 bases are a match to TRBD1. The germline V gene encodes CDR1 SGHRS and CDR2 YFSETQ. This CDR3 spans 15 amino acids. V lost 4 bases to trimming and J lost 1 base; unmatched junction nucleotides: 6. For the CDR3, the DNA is TGCGCCAGCAGCGGCGGGACAGGTCTTAACTATGGCTACACCTTC. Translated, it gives CASSGGTGLNYGYTF.

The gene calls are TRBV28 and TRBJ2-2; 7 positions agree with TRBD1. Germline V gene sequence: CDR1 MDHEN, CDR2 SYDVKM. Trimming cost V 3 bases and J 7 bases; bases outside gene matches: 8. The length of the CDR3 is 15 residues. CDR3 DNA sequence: TGTGCCAGCAGTTTCATCAGGGGGTGGAACGGGGAGCTGTTTTTT. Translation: CASSFIRGWNGELFF.

DNA for the CDR3: TGTGCCAGCAGGAGTTACCTGGATACGCAGTATTTT. Protein sequence: CASRSYLDTQYF. V is TRBV6-5 and J is TRBJ2-3; D is unresolved. The CDR3 length is 12 residues. Germline V gene lookup returns CDR1 MNHEY and CDR2 SVGAGI. Deletions cut 6 bases from V and 6 bases from J, with 10 bases between.

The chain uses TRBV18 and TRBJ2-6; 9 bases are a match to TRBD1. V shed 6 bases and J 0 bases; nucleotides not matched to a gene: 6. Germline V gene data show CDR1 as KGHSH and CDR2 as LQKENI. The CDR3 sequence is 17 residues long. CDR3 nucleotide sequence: TGTGCCAGCTCCGCCGGGACAGGGCTCTCTGGGGCCAACGTCCTGACTTTC. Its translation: CASSAGTGLSGANVLTF. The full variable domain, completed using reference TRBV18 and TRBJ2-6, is NAGVMQNPRHLVRRRGQEARLRCSPMKGHSHVYWYRQLPEEGLKFMVYLQKENIIDESGMPKERFSAEFPKEGPSILRIQQVVRGDSAAYFCASSAGTGLSGANVLTFGAGSRLTVL.

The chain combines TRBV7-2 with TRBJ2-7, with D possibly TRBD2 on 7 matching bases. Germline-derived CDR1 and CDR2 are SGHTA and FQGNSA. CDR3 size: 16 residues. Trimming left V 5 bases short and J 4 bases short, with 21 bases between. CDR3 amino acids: CASSTSGGGGLYEQYF. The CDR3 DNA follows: TGTGCCAGCAGCACTAGTGGGGGGGGCGGTCTGTACGAGCAGTACTTC.

CDR3 in amino acids: CASSYDWSTSLHF. CDR3 nucleotides: TGTGCCAGCAGTTACGATTGGAGTACATCCCTCCACTTT. The gene calls are TRBV6-5 and TRBJ1-6; D not certain. Per germline, CDR1 MNHEY and CDR2 SVGAGI. Trimming removed 2 bases from V and 14 bases from J, with 13 bases in between. The CDR3 length is 13 residues.

The CDR3 region has the DNA TGTGCCAGCAGGGGACAGACCTACGAGCAGTACTTC. Its translation: CASRGQTYEQYF. The chain couples TRBV18 to TRBJ2-7, with TRBD1 matching over 7 bases. Germline trimming cut 8 bases from V and 2 bases from J; bases unmatched to any gene: 3. The length of the CDR3 is 12 residues. CDR1 is KGHSH and CDR2 is LQKENI in the germline V gene. Combining the CDR3 with reference TRBV18 and TRBJ2-7 gives the whole variable domain NAGVMQNPRHLVRRRGQEARLRCSPMKGHSHVYWYRQLPEEGLKFMVYLQKENIIDESGMPKERFSAEFPKEGPSILRIQQVVRGDSAAYFCASRGQTYEQYFGPGTRLTVT.

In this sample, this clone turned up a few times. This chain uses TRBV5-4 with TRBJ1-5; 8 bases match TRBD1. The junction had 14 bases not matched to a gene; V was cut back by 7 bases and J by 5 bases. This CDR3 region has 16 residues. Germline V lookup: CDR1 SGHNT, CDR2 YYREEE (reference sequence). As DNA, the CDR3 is TGTGCCAGCTACATTTTGTTGGACAGGGTGGATCAGCCCCAGCATTTT. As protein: CASYILLDRVDQPQHF.

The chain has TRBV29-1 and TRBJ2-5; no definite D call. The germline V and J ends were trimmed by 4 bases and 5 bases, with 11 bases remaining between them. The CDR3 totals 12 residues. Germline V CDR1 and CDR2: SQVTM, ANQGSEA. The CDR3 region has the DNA TGCAGCGTTGGTTCCCGAGTGGAGACCCAGTACTTC. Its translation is CSVGSRVETQYF. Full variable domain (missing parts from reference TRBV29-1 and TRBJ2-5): SAVISQKPSRDICQRGTSLTIQCQVDSQVTMMFWYRQQPGQSLTLIATANQGSEATYESGFVIDKFPISRPNLTFSTLTVSNMSPEDSSIYLCSVGSRVETQYFGPGTRLLVL.

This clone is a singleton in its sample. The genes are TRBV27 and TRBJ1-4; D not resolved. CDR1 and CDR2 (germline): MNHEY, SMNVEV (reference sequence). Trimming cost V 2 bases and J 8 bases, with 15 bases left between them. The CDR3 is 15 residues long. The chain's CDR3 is CASSLRGRVKEKLFF. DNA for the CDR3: TGTGCCAGCAGTTTAAGAGGGAGGGTGAAAGAAAAACTGTTTTTT. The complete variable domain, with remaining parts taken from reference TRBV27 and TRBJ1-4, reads EAQVTQNPRYLITVTGKKLTVTCSQNMNHEYMSWYRQDPGLGLRQIYYSMNVEVTDKGDVPEGYKVSRKEKRNFPLILESPSPNQTSLYFCASSLRGRVKEKLFFGSGTQLSVL.

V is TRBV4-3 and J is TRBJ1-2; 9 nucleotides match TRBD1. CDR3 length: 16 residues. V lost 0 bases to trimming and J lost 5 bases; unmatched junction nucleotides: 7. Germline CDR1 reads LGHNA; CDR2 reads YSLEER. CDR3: CASSQDLGQGPYGYTF. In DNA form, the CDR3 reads TGCGCCAGCAGCCAAGATTTGGGACAGGGACCTTATGGCTACACCTTC.

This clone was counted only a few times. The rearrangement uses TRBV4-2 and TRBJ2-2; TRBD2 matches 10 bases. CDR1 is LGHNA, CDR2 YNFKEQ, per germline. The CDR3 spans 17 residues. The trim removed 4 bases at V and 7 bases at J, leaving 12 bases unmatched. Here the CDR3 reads CASSRGTSGARIGELFF. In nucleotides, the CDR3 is TGTGCCAGCAGCCGAGGTACTAGCGGGGCGAGGATCGGGGAGCTGTTTTTT.

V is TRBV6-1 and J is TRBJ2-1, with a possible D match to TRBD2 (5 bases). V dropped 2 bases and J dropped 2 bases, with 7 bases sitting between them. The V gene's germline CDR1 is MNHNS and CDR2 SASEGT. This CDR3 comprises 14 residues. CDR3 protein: CASSELATYNEQFF. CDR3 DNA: TGTGCCAGCAGTGAATTAGCGACCTACAATGAGCAGTTCTTC.

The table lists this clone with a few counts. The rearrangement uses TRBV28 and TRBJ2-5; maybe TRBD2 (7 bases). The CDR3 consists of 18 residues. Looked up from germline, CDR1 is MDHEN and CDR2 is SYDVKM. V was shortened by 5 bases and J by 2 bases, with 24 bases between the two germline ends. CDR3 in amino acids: CASSEAAGAEVGQETQYF. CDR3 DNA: TGTGCCAGCAGTGAGGCCGCGGGGGCAGAGGTTGGGCAAGAGACCCAGTACTTC.

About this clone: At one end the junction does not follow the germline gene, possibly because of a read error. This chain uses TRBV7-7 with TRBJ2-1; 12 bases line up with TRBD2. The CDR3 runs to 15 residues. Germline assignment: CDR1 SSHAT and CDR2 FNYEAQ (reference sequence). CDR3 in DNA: TGTGCTAGCAGTCAGACTAGCGGGAGATCCCATGAGCAGTTCTTC. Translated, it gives CASSQTSGRSHEQFF.

The CDR3 reads CASSQEGGNEQFF. CDR3 nucleotides: TGTGCCAGCAGCCAAGAGGGGGGGAATGAGCAGTTCTTC. The rearrangement uses TRBV4-2 and TRBJ2-1, with 7 bases identical to TRBD2. CDR1 and CDR2 (germline): LGHNA, YNFKEQ. The CDR3 runs 13 residues. J was trimmed by 7 bases and V by 0 bases; bases with no gene match: 0.

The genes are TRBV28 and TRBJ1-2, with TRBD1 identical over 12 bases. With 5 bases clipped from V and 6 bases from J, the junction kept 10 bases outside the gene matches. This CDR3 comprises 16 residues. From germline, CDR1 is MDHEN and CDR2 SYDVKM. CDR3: CASSLRDRGRVDGYTF. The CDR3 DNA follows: TGTGCCAGCAGTCTCCGGGACAGGGGGCGTGTTGATGGCTACACCTTC.

CDR3 loop: CASSLLGDSKNIQYF. DNA for the CDR3: TGTGCCAGTAGTTTATTAGGGGACTCCAAAAACATTCAGTACTTC. The rearrangement uses TRBV19 and TRBJ2-4; weak D call: TRBD2 (6 bases). This CDR3 spans 15 amino acids. CDR1 and CDR2 (germline): LNHDA, SQIVND (reference sequence). Trimming removed 5 bases from V and 2 bases from J, with 13 bases in between.

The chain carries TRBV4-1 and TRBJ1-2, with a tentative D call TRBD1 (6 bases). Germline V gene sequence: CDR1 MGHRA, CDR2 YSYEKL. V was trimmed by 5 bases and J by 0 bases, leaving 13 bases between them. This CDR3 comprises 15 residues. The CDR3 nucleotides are TGCGCCAGCAGCGGAATACAGGGCCCTAACTATGGCTACACCTTC. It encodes CASSGIQGPNYGYTF.